The rows below give T cell receptor beta chains drawn from one sample of a study of regulatory T cells in long-lasting Graves disease. TCRdb re-called the multiplex PCR reads through MiXCR, storing one row per CDR3 protein. The sample holds roughly 610,000 distinct CDR3 sequences, about 16% seen once. These data were also reused for a study on T cells in Graves' hyperthyroidism and ophthalmopathy.

The sequenced sample was peripheral blood mononuclear cells (PBMCs), obtained at new diagnosis, from a patient treated with antithyroid drugs. The receptors shown here come from a man between 18 and 35 years old with Graves disease. CDR3s include the opening cysteine and the closing phenylalanine or tryptophan. Each record gives: D gene, J gene, clone size, V gene, CDR3 protein, CDR3 DNA. A D gene is named only where the DNA matches it firmly. Only some rows state a clone size, as once, few, many or a class for expanded clones.

TRBD2 TRBJ2-6 few TRBV15 CATGRDPTSGASGANVLTF TGTGCCACCGGCAGAGATCCGACTAGCGGGGCGTCTGGGGCCAACGTCCTGACTTTC
- TRBJ1-5 many TRBV2 CASSGGQANQPQHF TGTGCCAGCAGCGGGGGACAAGCTAATCAGCCCCAGCATTTT
- TRBJ2-3 - TRBV27 CASSLSPRGTPYF TGTGCCAGCAGTTTATCCCCCCGAGGGACCCCCTATTTT
- TRBJ1-1 many TRBV27 CASTPQARVSTEAFF TGTGCCAGCACCCCACAGGCACGGGTCTCGACTGAAGCTTTCTTT
TRBD2 TRBJ2-1 few TRBV12-3/TRBV12-4 CASSPGTSGRSHEQFF TGTGCCAGCAGTCCCGGGACTAGCGGGAGATCCCATGAGCAGTTCTTC
TRBD1 TRBJ1-5 once TRBV20-1 CSAARTGGLQPQHF TGCAGTGCTGCGCGGACAGGGGGTCTTCAGCCCCAGCATTTT
- TRBJ2-1 few TRBV4-1 CASSQDLILSSYNEQFF TGCGCCAGCAGCCAAGATTTGATTCTAAGCTCCTACAATGAGCAGTTCTTC
- TRBJ1-6 few TRBV7-2 CASSTPFGSSYNSPLHF TGTGCCAGCAGCACACCTTTCGGGAGCTCCTATAATTCACCCCTCCACTTT
- TRBJ2-1 few TRBV15 CATSRVRQPEGGEQFF TGTGCCACCAGCAGAGTTCGGCAGCCCGAGGGGGGTGAGCAGTTCTTC
TRBD1 TRBJ2-5 many TRBV7-2 CASSLDRGAETQYF TGTGCCAGCAGCTTAGACAGGGGTGCCGAGACCCAGTACTTC